The rows below give T cell receptor beta chains drawn from one sample of a study of blood T cell repertoires in COVID-19. Method: immunoSEQ multiplex PCR; TCRdb's copy keeps in-frame clones and lacks some. The top ten hold around 19% of the sample, which has approximately 170,000 clones, roughly 85% seen once. Sequencing was carried out using PBMCs or T cells enriched from blood (not recorded which). The source of these receptors is a woman in her seventies in a cohort exposed to, infected with or recovered from COVID-19 (not recorded which). Both conserved end residues are part of each CDR3. A D gene is named only where the DNA matches it firmly. Part of the rows lack a size; the others show once, few, many or a class for expanded clones.

>TRBJ2-7|TRBD2|TRBV2|.
TGTGCCAGCAGTGTCACTAGCGGGAGAGACGAGCAGTACTTC
CASSVTSGRDEQYF
>TRBJ1-3|.|TRBV7-8|.
TGTGCCAGTACGACCATGAGGCAATCCGGAAACACCATATATTTT
CASTTMRQSGNTIYF
>TRBJ2-7|.|TRBV7-2|.
TGTGCCAGCAGCCGTGGAGGGGGGGCCTACGAGCAGTACTTC
CASSRGGGAYEQYF
>TRBJ2-2|.|TRBV7-3|few
TGTGCCAGCAAGGCAGGGCCCCTAACCGGGGGCACCGGGGAGCTGTTTTTT
CASKAGPLTGGTGELFF
>TRBJ2-2|TRBD2|TRBV4-2|.
TGTGCCAGCAGCCAAGCACAAGGACTAGCGAACGGGGAGCTGTTTTTT
CASSQAQGLANGELFF
>TRBJ2-1|TRBD1|TRBV2|few
TGTGCCAGCAGTGTCTCGACAGGGGGCTACAATGAGCAGTTCTTC
CASSVSTGGYNEQFF
>TRBJ1-6|.|TRBV12-5|.
TGTGCTAGTGCCTTTGGAGGGTCTACTTCACCCCTCCACTTT
CASAFGGSTSPLHF
>TRBJ1-2|.|TRBV12-3/TRBV12-4|once
TGTGCCAGCAGTTCCCAGGGTCGCTATGGCTACACCTTC
CASSSQGRYGYTF
>TRBJ1-4|TRBD1|TRBV28|.
TGTGCCAGCAGTTTTGAATCCGGACAGGGGGGCGAAAAACTGTTTTTT
CASSFESGQGGEKLFF
>TRBJ2-4|TRBD1|TRBV28|.
TGTGCCAGCAGGGGGACAGGGAAAAACATTCAGTACTTC
CASRGTGKNIQYF
>TRBJ1-1|.|TRBV7-2|.
TGTGCCAGCAGCCTGACAGGCGCGAACACTGAAGCTTTCTTT
CASSLTGANTEAFF
>TRBJ2-2|.|TRBV28|.
TGTGCCAGCAGTTTGGCCGCGACACCGAACACCGGGGAGCTGTTTTTT
CASSLAATPNTGELFF
>TRBJ1-1|TRBD1|TRBV28|.
TGTGCCAGTGTATCAGGGGGCGCGAAGACTGAAGCTTTCTTT
CASVSGGAKTEAFF
>TRBJ1-5|TRBD1|TRBV3-1/TRBV3-2|.
TGTGCCAGCAGCCACTCATACCGACAGGGTAAGGTTCAGCCCCAGCATTTT
CASSHSYRQGKVQPQHF
>TRBJ2-7|.|TRBV10-3|.
TGTGCCATCAGCTCACAGACCTACGAGCAGTACTTC
CAISSQTYEQYF
>TRBJ1-1|TRBD1|TRBV7-9|.
TGTGCCAGCAGCTTACGACAGGGGCTTGACACTGAAGCTTTCTTT
CASSLRQGLDTEAFF
>TRBJ1-2|TRBD1|TRBV6-5|.
TGTGCCAGCAGGAATTCAGGGGGCGGCTACACCTTC
CASRNSGGGYTF
>TRBJ1-1|TRBD1|TRBV5-6|.
TGTGCCAGCAGCATACAGGGGAGAGGTCCTGAAGCTTTCTTT
CASSIQGRGPEAFF
>TRBJ2-7|TRBD2|TRBV7-3|.
TGTGCCAGCAGCTTAGTTTGTGGCGGGAGCTCCTACGAGCAGTACTTC
CASSLVCGGSSYEQYF
>TRBJ2-3|TRBD2|TRBV30|.
TGTGCCTGGAGCGGGGGACTAGCCGATACGCAGTATTTT
CAWSGGLADTQYF
>TRBJ2-5|.|TRBV27|few
TGTGCCAGCAGTTTATCGTTACGGGAGACCCAGTACTTC
CASSLSLRETQYF
>TRBJ1-5|.|TRBV12-3/TRBV12-4|.
TGTGCCAGCAGTTTTGGGGGGTATCAGCCCCAGCATTTT
CASSFGGYQPQHF
>TRBJ2-2|.|TRBV3-1/TRBV3-2|.
TGTGCCAGCAGGTTGGGACTCCAGAACACCGGGGAGCTGTTTTTT
CASRLGLQNTGELFF
>TRBJ2-7|.|TRBV12-5|.
TGTGCTAGGGAACTGGCGCTAACAGGGCGTAGCGAGCAGTACTTC
CARELALTGRSEQYF
>TRBJ1-2|.|TRBV18|.
TGTGCCAGCTCACCACGCGACAGTTTATGGGCCGTCGGCTACACCTTC
CASSPRDSLWAVGYTF
>TRBJ2-2|TRBD1|TRBV19|.
TGTGCCAGTAGACAGGGGGCCACGAACACCGGGGAGCTGTTTTTT
CASRQGATNTGELFF
>TRBJ2-7|TRBD2|TRBV10-3|.
TGTGCCATCAGTGAGTTGGCTAGCGGCTACGAGCAGTACTTC
CAISELASGYEQYF
>TRBJ2-2|.|TRBV6-5|many
TGTGCCAGCAGTTACTCGACATTCCCAGCCACCGGGGAGCTGTTTTTT
CASSYSTFPATGELFF
>TRBJ2-1|TRBD2|TRBV7-6|.
TGTGCCAGCAGCCCGGGACTAGCGGGGTACAATGAGCAGTTCTTC
CASSPGLAGYNEQFF
>TRBJ1-6|.|TRBV18|.
TGTGCCAGCTCACCACTTTCTACCGACAGACTTAATTCACCCCTCCACTTT
CASSPLSTDRLNSPLHF
>TRBJ1-5|.|TRBV6-1|.
TGTGCCAGCAGTGAAGCGTCGGGATTTGGGCAGCCCCAGCATTTT
CASSEASGFGQPQHF